This entry describes one T cell receptor (beta chain). Germline CDR1 reads LGHDT; CDR2 reads YNNKEL (reference sequence). The CDR3 is 14 amino acids. Trimming left V 1 base short and J 3 bases short, with 10 bases between. In the study's own analysis: Reference gene primer amplification gave estimated nucleated cell counts. TCRdb's copy holds only in-frame clones and misses some; the assay was immunoSEQ multiplex PCR. For V, J and clone size, that table is used; D and trimming come from the DNA. This repertoire shows approximately 430,000 clones, about nine tenths found once; its top ten account for around 1.4%. The data belong to a study of blood T cell repertoires in COVID-19. Study background: Samples of COVID-19 (acute and convalescent) were obtained from the United States, Italy and Spain. T cells, B-cell-depleted T cells, or PBMCs supplied cDNA or gDNA.

This clonotype originated in a woman in her thirties with active or convalescent COVID-19. The V gene is TRBV3-1 (or the pseudogene TRBV3-2), the J gene TRBJ2-7; D possibly corresponds to TRBD2 (5 bases). Sequencing was done on a sample of peripheral blood. The CDR3 sequence is CASSQVSGSYEQYF. The CDR3 DNA is TGTGCCAGCAGCCAAGTTTCGGGAAGCTACGAGCAGTACTTC.